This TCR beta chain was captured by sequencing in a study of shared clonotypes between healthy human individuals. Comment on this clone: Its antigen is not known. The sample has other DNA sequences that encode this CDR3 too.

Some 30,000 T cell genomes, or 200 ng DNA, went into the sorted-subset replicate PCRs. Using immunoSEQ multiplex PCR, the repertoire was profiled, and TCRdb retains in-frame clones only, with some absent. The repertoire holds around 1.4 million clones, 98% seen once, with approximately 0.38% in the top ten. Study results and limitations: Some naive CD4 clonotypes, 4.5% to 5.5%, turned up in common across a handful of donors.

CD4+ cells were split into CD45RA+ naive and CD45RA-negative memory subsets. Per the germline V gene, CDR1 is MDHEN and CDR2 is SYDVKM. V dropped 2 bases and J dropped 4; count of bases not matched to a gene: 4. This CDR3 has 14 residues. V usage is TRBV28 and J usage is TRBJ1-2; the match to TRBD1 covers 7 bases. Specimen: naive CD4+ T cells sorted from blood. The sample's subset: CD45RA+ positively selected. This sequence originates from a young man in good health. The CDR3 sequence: CASSLLGGGYGYTF. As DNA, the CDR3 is TGTGCCAGCAGTTTACTAGGGGGCGGCTATGGCTACACCTTC.